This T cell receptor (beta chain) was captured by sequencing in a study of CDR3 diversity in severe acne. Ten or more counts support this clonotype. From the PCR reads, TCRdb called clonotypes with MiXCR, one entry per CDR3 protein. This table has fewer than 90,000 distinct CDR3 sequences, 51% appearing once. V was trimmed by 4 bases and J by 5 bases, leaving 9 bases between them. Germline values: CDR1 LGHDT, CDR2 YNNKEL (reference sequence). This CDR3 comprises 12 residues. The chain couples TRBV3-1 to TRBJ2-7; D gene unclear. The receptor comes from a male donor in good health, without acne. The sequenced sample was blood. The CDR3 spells CASSPIGHEQYF. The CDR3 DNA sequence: TGTGCCAGCAGCCCGATTGGACACGAGCAGTACTTC.